This TCR beta chain was retrieved from a study of T cell responses to AZD1222 COVID-19 vaccine. To note about this clone: Its antigen is not known.

TCRdb keeps only in-frame clones here, not all; method: immunoSEQ multiplex PCR. The sample holds more than 100,000 clones, 70% to 90% seen once. Findings of the study overall: Among the donors, most were white British and more were female, and clonal diversity was possibly underestimated. Reportedly, nearly half the spike-specific TCRs target unmutated variant regions. Just a handful of AZD1222 recipients tested seropositive at baseline. Spike-specific TCR breadth and depth grew following two AZD1222 doses.

CDR3 length: 13 amino acids. The germline gives CDR1 MNHEY, CDR2 SMNVEV (reference sequence). The V gene end was trimmed by 5 bases and the J gene end by 4 bases; junction bases not matched to a gene: 2. The J gene is TRBJ1-1, the V gene TRBV27; 9 positions agree with TRBD1. The clonotype was recovered from an adult in good health. Sample: peripheral blood, taken on day 0 of AZD1222 vaccination. The CDR3 reads CASSPTGGTEAFF. The DNA of the CDR3 is TGTGCCAGCAGTCCGACAGGGGGCACTGAAGCTTTCTTT.